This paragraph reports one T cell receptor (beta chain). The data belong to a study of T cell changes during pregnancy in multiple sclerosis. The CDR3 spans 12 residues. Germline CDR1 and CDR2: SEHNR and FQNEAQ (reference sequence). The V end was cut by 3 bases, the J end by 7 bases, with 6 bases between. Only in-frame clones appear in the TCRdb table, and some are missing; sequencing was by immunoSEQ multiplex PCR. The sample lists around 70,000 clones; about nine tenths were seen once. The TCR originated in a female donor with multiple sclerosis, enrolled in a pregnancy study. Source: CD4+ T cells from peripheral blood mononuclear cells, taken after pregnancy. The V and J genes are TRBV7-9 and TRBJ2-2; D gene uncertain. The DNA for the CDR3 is TGTGCCAGCAGCTTCGAGAACGGGGAGCTGTTTTTT. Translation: CASSFENGELFF.